This record concerns one T cell receptor beta chain sequence. The sample comes from a study of shared T cell receptors in the human thymus. V lost 5 bases and J 1 base, leaving 8 bases between the germline ends. There are 13 residues in the CDR3. CDR1 PRHDT and CDR2 FYEKMQ come from the germline V gene (reference sequence). Method: immunoSEQ multiplex PCR; TCRdb's copy keeps in-frame clones and lacks some. The top ten hold just under 0.0095% of the sample, which has hundreds of thousands of clones, more than 70% seen once. These data were also reused for a study on human thymus T cells. That study reports: It was from resections taken during corrective heart surgery that the thymus tissue came.

The J gene is TRBJ1-2, the V gene TRBV13, with D possibly being TRBD1 (5 bases). Sequenced input: thymocytes. This TCR derives from a boy in the first two years of life with a congenital heart defect. CDR3 sequence: CASSQGVNYGYTF. The CDR3 DNA is TGTGCCAGCAGCCAAGGGGTTAACTATGGCTACACCTTC. The variable domain in full, completed from reference TRBV13 and TRBJ1-2, reads AAGVIQSPRHLIKEKRETATLKCYPIPRHDTVYWYQQGPGQDPQFLISFYEKMQSDKGSIPDRFSAQQFSDYHSELNMSSLELGDSALYFCASSQGVNYGYTFGSGTRLTVV.